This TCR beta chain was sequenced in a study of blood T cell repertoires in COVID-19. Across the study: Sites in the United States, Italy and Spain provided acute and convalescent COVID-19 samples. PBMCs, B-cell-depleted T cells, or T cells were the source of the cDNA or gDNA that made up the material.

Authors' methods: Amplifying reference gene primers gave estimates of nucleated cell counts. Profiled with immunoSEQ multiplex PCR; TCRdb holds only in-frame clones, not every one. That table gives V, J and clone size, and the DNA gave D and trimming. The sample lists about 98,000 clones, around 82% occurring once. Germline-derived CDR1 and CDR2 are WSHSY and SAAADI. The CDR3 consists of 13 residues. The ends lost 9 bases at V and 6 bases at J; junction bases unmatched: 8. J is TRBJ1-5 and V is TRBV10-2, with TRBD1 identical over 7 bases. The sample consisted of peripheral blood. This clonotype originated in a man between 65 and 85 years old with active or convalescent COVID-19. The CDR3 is CASRQGTGQPQHF. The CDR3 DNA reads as TGCGCCAGTCGACAGGGAACAGGTCAGCCCCAGCATTTT.